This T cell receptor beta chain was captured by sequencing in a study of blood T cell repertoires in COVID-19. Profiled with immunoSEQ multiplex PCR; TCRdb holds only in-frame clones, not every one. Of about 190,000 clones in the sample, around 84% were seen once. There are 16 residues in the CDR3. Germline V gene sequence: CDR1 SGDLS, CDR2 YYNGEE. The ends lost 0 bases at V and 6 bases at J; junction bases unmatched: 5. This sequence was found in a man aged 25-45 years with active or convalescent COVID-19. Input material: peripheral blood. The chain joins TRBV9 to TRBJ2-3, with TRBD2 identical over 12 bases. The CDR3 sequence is CASSVASGGARDTQYF. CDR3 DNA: TGTGCCAGCAGCGTAGCTAGCGGGGGGGCGAGGGATACGCAGTATTTT.